The clone carrying this T cell receptor (beta chain) was found once. The sample comes from a study of blood T cell repertoires in COVID-19. Per the original methods: It was from reference gene primer amplification that nucleated cell counts were estimated. Produced via immunoSEQ multiplex PCR; TCRdb's table is partial and in-frame only. V and J calls and clone size are those listed in that table; D and trimming were worked out from the DNA. Of hundreds of thousands of clones listed, just over 85% are singletons. The sample was peripheral blood. This receptor was identified in a young woman with active or convalescent COVID-19.

In DNA, the CDR3 is TGCGCCAGCAGCCCACCCGGAGGGGGCTACACCTTC. Its translation: CASSPPGGGYTF. The V and J genes are TRBV4-1 and TRBJ1-2; D unresolved. V was pared by 4 bases and J by 8 bases, with 11 bases between. The germline CDR1 and CDR2 sequences are MGHRA and YSYEKL. The CDR3 extends over 12 amino acids.